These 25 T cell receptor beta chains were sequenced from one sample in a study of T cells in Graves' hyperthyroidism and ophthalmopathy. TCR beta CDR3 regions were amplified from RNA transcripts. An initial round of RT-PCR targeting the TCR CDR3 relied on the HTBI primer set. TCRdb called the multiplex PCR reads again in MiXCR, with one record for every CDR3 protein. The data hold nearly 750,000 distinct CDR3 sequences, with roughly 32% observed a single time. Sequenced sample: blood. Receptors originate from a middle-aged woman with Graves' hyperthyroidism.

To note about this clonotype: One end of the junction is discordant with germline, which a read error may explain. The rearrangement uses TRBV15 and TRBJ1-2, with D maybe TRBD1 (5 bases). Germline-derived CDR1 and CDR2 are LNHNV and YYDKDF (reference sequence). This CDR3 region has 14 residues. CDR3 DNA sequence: TGTGCCAGCAGCCAGGTCCAGGGCCCCTATGGCTACACCTTC. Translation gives CASSQVQGPYGYTF.

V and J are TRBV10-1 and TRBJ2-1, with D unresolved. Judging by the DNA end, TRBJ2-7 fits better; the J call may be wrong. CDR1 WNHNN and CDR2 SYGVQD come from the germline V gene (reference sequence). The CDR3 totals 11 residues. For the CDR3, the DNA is TGCGCCAGCGGGAACTACAATGAGCAGTACTTC. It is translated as CASGNYNEQYF.

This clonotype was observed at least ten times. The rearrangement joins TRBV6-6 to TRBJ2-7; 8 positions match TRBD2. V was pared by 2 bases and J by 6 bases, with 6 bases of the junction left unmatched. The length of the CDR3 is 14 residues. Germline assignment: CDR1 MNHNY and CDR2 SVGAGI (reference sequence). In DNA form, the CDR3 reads TGTGCCAGCAGTTACGGGTCGGGAGGGTCCGAGCAGTACTTC. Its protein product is CASSYGSGGSEQYF.

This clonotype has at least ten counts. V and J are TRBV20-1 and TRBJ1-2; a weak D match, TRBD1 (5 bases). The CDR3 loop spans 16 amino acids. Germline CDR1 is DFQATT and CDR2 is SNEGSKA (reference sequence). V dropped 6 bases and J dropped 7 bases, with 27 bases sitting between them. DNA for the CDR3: TGCAGTGCAATGCCACCAGACAGTGTAATCCTTGGTGGCTACACCTTC. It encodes CSAMPPDSVILGGYTF.

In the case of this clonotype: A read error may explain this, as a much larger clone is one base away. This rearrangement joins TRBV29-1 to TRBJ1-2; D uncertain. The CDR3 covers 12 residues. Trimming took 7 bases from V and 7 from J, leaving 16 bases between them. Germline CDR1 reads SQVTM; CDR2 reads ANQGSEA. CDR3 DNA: TGCAGCGCCCGGGCAGGAGGGTTTGGCTACACCTTC. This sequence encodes CSARAGGFGYTF.

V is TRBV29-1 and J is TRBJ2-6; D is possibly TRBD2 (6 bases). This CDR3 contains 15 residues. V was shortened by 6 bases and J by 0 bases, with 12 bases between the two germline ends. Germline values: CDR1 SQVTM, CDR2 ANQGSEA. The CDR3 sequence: CSVNPRGSGANVLTF. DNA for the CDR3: TGCAGCGTCAATCCGCGGGGCTCTGGGGCCAACGTCCTGACTTTC.

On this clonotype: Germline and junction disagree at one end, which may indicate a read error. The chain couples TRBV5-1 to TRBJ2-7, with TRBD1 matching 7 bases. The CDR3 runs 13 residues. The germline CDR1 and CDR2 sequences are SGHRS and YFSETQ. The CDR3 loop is CASSFLDRDEQYF. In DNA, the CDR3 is TGTGCCAGCAGCTTCTTAGACAGGGACGAGCAGTACTTC.

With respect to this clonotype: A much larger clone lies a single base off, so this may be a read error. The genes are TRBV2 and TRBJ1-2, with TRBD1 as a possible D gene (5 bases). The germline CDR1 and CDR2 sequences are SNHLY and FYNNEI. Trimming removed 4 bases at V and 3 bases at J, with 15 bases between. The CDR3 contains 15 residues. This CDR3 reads CASSAQEGGDYGYTF. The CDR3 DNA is TGTGCCAGCAGTGCACAGGAAGGAGGGGACTATGGCTACACCTTC.

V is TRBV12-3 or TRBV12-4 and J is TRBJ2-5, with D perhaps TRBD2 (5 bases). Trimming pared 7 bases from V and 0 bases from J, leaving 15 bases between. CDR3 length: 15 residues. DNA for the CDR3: TGTGCCAGCACCGCACAAGCGGAGTACCAAGAGACCCAGTACTTC. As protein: CASTAQAEYQETQYF.

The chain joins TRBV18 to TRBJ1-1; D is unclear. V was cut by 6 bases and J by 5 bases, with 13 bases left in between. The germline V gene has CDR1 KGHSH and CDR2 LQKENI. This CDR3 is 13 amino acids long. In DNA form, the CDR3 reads TGTGCCAGCTCCATTAACGTGGGGACTGAAGCTTTCTTT. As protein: CASSINVGTEAFF.

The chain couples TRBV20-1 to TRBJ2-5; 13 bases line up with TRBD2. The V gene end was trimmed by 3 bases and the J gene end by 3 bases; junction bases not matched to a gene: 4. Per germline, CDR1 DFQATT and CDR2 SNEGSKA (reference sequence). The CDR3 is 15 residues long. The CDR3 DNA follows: TGCAGTGCTAGCTCCGGACTAGCGGGGGAAGAGACCCAGTACTTC. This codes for CSASSGLAGEETQYF.

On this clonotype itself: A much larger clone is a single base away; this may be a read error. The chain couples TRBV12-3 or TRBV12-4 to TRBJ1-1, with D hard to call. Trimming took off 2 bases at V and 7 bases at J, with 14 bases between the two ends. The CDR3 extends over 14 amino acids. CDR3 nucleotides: TGTGCCAGCAGTTTACCTAGGGAAGGAATTGAAGCTTTCTTT. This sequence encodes CASSLPREGIEAFF.

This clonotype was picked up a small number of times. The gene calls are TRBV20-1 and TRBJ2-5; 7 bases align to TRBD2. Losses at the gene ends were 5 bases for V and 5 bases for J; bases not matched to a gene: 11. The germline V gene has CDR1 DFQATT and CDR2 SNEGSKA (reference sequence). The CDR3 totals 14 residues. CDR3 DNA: TGCAGTGCTCTGACTAGCAGAGATAGGGAGACCCAGTACTTC. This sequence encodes CSALTSRDRETQYF.

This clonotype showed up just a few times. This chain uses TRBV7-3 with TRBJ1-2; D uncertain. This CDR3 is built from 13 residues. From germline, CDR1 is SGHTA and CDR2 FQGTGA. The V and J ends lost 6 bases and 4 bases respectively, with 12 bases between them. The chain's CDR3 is CASSLEALYGYTF. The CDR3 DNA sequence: TGTGCCAGCAGTCTGGAAGCTCTCTATGGCTACACCTTC.

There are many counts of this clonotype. CDR3 sequence: CASSESSMVETQYF. CDR3 nucleotide sequence: TGCGCCAGCAGTGAGTCCAGCATGGTGGAGACCCAGTACTTC. The chain joins TRBV10-1 to TRBJ2-5, with D uncertain. V lost 0 bases and J 5 bases, leaving 10 bases between the germline ends. The germline V gene encodes CDR1 WNHNN and CDR2 SYGVQD (reference sequence). This CDR3 has 14 residues.

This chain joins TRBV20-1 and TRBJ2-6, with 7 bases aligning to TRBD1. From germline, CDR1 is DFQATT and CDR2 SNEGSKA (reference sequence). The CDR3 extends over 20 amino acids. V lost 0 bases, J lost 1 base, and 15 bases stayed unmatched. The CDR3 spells CSARDSERTGSSSGANVLTF. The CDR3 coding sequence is TGCAGTGCTAGAGATAGCGAGCGGACAGGCTCTTCGTCTGGGGCCAACGTCCTGACTTTC.

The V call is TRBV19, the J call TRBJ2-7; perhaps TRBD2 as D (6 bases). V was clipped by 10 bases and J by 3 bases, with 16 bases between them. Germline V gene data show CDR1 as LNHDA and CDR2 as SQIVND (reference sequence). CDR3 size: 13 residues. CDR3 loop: CATSRGISYEQYF. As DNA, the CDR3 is TGTGCCACAAGCCGGGGGATTAGCTACGAGCAGTACTTC.

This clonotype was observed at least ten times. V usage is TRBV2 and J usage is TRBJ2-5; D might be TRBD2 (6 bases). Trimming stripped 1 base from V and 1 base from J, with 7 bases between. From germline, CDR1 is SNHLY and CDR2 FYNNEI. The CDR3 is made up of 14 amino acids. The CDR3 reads CASSEGRGQETQYF. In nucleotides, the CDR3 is TGTGCCAGCAGTGAAGGGCGGGGCCAAGAGACCCAGTACTTC.

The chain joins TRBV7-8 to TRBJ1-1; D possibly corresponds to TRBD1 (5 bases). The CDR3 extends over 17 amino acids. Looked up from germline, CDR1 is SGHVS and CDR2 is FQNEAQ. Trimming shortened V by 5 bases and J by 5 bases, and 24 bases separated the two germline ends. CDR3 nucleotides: TGTGCCAGCAGCAACCGGGGGGTGGATCGAGATTGGACTGAAGCTTTCTTT. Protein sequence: CASSNRGVDRDWTEAFF.

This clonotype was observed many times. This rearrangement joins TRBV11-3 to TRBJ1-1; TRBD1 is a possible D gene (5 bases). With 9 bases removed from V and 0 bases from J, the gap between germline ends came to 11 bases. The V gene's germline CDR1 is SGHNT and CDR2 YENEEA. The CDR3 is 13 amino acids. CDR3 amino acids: CASAGALNTEAFF. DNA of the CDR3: TGTGCCAGTGCCGGGGCCTTGAACACTGAAGCTTTCTTT.

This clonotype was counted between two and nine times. CDR3 nucleotide sequence: TGTGCCACCAGCAGGGGGCTAGCGGGGAAAGAGACCCAGTACTTC. Translating gives CATSRGLAGKETQYF. V usage is TRBV15 and J usage is TRBJ2-5; TRBD2 agrees at 9 bases. From germline, CDR1 is LNHNV and CDR2 YYDKDF (reference sequence). Germline trimming cut 3 bases from V and 3 bases from J; bases unmatched to any gene: 5. The CDR3 loop spans 15 amino acids. Supplemented by reference TRBV15 and TRBJ2-5, the full variable domain reads DAMVIQNPRYQVTQFGKPVTLSCSQTLNHNVMYWYQQKSSQAPKLLFHYYDKDFNNEADTPDNFQSRRPNTSFCFLDIRSPGLGDTAMYLCATSRGLAGKETQYFGPGTRLLVL.

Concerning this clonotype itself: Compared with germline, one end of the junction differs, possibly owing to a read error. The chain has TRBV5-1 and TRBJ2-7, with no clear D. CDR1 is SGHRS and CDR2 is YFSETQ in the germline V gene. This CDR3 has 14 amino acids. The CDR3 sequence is CASSLGSGSYGQYF. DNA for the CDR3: TGCGCCAGCAGCTTGGGTTCGGGCTCCTACGGGCAGTACTTC.

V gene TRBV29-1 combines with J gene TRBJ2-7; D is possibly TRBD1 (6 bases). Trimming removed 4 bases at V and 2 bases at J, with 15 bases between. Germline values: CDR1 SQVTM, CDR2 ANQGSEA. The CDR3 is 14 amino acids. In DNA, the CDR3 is TGCAGCGTTGGTTCGGCAGGGGTAACCTACGAGCAGTACTTC. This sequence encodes CSVGSAGVTYEQYF.

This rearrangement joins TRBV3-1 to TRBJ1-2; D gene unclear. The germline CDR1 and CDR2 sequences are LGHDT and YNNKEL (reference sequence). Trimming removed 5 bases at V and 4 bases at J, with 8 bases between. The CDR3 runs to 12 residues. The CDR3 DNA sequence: TGTGCCAGCAGCTGGCAGGTCTATGGCTACACCTTC. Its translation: CASSWQVYGYTF. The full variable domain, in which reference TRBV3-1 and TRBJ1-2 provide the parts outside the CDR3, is DTAVSQTPKYLVTQMGNDKSIKCEQNLGHDTMYWYKQDSKKFLKIMFSYNNKELIINETVPNRFSPKSPDKAHLNLHINSLELGDSAVYFCASSWQVYGYTFGSGTRLTVV.

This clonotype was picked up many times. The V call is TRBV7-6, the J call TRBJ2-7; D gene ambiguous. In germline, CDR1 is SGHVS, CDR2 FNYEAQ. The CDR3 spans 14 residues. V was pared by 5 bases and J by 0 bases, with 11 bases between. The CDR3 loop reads CASSAIGPSYEQYF. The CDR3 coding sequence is TGTGCCAGCAGCGCGATTGGACCCTCCTACGAGCAGTACTTC.